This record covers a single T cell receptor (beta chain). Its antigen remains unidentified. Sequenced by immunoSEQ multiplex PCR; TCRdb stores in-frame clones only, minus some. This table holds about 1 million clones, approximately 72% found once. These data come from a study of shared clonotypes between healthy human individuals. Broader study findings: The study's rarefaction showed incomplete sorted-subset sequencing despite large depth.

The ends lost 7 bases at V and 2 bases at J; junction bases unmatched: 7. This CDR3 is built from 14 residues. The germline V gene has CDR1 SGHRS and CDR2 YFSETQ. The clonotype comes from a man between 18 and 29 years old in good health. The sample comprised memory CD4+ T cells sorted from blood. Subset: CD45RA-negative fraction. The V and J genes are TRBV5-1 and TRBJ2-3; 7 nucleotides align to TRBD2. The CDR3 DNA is TGCGCCAGCGCCGCTAGCGGAAACACAGATACGCAGTATTTT. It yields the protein CASAASGNTDTQYF.